What follows are 25 T cell receptor beta chains derived from one specimen sequenced in a study of blood T cells in healthy people across ages (dated by TCRdb to between 2015 and 2016). Receptors were amplified or captured by 5' RACE. Sequenced using an Illumina HiSeq 2500. The second PCR ran for roughly 7 to 12 cycles and used a J-beta primer mix along with a sample-barcoded 5' primer. The raw public data were reprocessed by TCRdb itself: fastp quality trimming at Q25, MiXCR clonotype calling, in-frame beta chains only. Entries are consolidated by CDR3 protein sequence, retaining the most common genes and DNA. In this sample the table shows hundreds of thousands of distinct CDR3 sequences, around two fifths of which occur a single time. About 30% of the sample comes from the top ten. The source material was blood. Receptors originate from a man aged 80 or over in good health.

This clonotype appeared a few times. The V call is TRBV20-1, the J call TRBJ2-1; no definite D call. Germline loops: CDR1 DFQATT, CDR2 SNEGSKA (reference sequence). The V end was cut by 4 bases, the J end by 1 base, with 5 bases between. This CDR3 contains 12 residues. CDR3 coding DNA: TGCAGTGCTACCGGATCCTACAATGAGCAGTTCTTC. This sequence encodes CSATGSYNEQFF.

This chain links TRBV9 with TRBJ2-3; 10 bases line up with TRBD2. The V segment lost 1 base and the J segment 3 bases; nucleotides outside the gene matches: 5. This CDR3 region has 16 residues. CDR1 is SGDLS and CDR2 is YYNGEE in the germline V gene. The CDR3 is CASSVTAGGRTDTQYF. CDR3 in DNA: TGTGCCAGCAGCGTAACAGCGGGGGGGAGGACAGATACGCAGTATTTT.

The chain joins TRBV7-2 to TRBJ2-1; unclear D gene. Trimming removed 0 bases from V and 6 bases from J, with 6 bases in between. This CDR3 comprises 13 residues. Germline V gene lookup returns CDR1 SGHTA and CDR2 FQGNSA. CDR3 nucleotides: TGTGCCAGCAGCTTAGCATCGGCCAATGAGCAGTTCTTC. Protein: CASSLASANEQFF. The full variable domain, its missing parts supplied by reference TRBV7-2 and TRBJ2-1, is GAGVSQSPSNKVTEKGKDVELRCDPISGHTALYWYRQSLGQGLEFLIYFQGNSAPDKSGLPSDRFSAERTGGSVSTLTIQRTQQEDSAVYLCASSLASANEQFFGPGTRLTVL.

V usage is TRBV28 and J usage is TRBJ1-5; no reliable D call. In germline, CDR1 is MDHEN, CDR2 SYDVKM. The CDR3 spans 12 residues. V shed 9 bases and J shed 6 bases, with 12 bases lying between them. For the CDR3, the DNA is TGTGCCAGTGACACCGGAGTTCAGCCCCAGCATTTT. The encoded protein is CASDTGVQPQHF.

This clonotype occurred once. V gene TRBV6-5 combines with J gene TRBJ2-7, with TRBD1 matching over 7 bases. V lost 0 bases to trimming and J lost 3 bases; unmatched junction nucleotides: 5. The CDR3 is 15 amino acids. Germline loops: CDR1 MNHEY, CDR2 SVGAGI. DNA of the CDR3: TGTGCCAGCAGTTACTCCCGGGACAGTAACTACGAGCAGTACTTC. Protein: CASSYSRDSNYEQYF.

V usage is TRBV7-2 and J usage is TRBJ2-7; D is ambiguous. The germline CDR1 and CDR2 sequences are SGHTA and FQGNSA. Between the trimmed V and J ends, which lost 1 base and 2 bases, there was a span of 9 bases. This CDR3 has 14 residues. The CDR3 loop reads CASSLVASTYEQYF. The CDR3 DNA reads as TGTGCCAGCAGCTTAGTCGCCAGTACCTACGAGCAGTACTTC.

This rearrangement joins TRBV11-2 to TRBJ1-1, with D maybe TRBD1 (5 bases). This CDR3 is 16 amino acids long. The germline gives CDR1 SGHAT, CDR2 FQNNGV. Trimming stripped 5 bases from V and 8 bases from J, with 24 bases between. The CDR3 sequence: CASSVLSGHRDNEAFF. The CDR3 DNA reads TGTGCCAGCAGCGTCCTTTCTGGACACCGCGATAACGAAGCTTTCTTT.

This clonotype came up a few times. This chain links TRBV18 with TRBJ1-6; 9 bases line up with TRBD1. V lost 5 bases to trimming and J lost 10 bases; unmatched junction nucleotides: 12. The CDR3 spans 16 residues. CDR1 is KGHSH and CDR2 is LQKENI in the germline V gene. As DNA, the CDR3 is TGTGCCAGCTCATCACAAAAGGACAGGGGTGACTCACCCCTCCACTTT. Amino acid sequence: CASSSQKDRGDSPLHF.

This chain joins TRBV29-1 and TRBJ1-1, with 7 bases aligning to TRBD1. The CDR3 is 15 residues long. J lost 1 base, V lost 4 bases, and 9 bases had no gene match. Germline CDR1 and CDR2: SQVTM and ANQGSEA. The CDR3 nucleotides are TGCAGCGTTGCTAACAGGGGTATCCCGAACACTGAAGCTTTCTTT. Residues: CSVANRGIPNTEAFF.

This clonotype was found a few times. The chain joins TRBV20-1 to TRBJ2-7; 8 bases are a match to TRBD1. The CDR3 sequence is 12 residues long. CDR1 and CDR2 (germline): DFQATT, SNEGSKA (reference sequence). Trimming at V came to 3 bases and at J to 6 bases, leaving 4 bases not matched to a gene. Here the CDR3 DNA reads TGCAGTGCTAGGAGACAGGGGTCCGAGCAGTACTTC. This translates into CSARRQGSEQYF.

This chain joins TRBV20-1 and TRBJ2-1; TRBD2 aligns across 13 bases. The CDR3 spans 18 residues. CDR1 is DFQATT, CDR2 SNEGSKA, per germline (reference sequence). Germline trimming cut 6 bases from V and 0 bases from J; bases unmatched to any gene: 11. The CDR3 nucleotides are TGCAGTGCCCGGGGAATACTAGCGGGAGGGAGCTCCTACAATGAGCAGTTCTTC. Its translation: CSARGILAGGSSYNEQFF.

The chain has TRBV11-2 and TRBJ2-1, with TRBD2 matching over 7 bases. J was trimmed by 0 bases and V by 4 bases; bases with no gene match: 6. CDR1 and CDR2 from the germline V gene are SGHAT and FQNNGV. CDR3 size: 16 residues. Here the CDR3 reads CASSSKAGPSYNEQFF. The CDR3 coding sequence is TGTGCCAGCAGCTCCAAAGCGGGGCCCTCCTACAATGAGCAGTTCTTC.

This clonotype was seen at least ten times. The chain combines TRBV7-2 with TRBJ1-2; TRBD1 is a possible D gene (6 bases). The germline V gene has CDR1 SGHTA and CDR2 FQGNSA. The CDR3 runs 13 residues. Trimming shortened V by 3 bases and J by 8 bases, and 13 bases separated the two germline ends. The chain's CDR3 is CASSFIQGDGYTF. The CDR3 bases are TGTGCCAGCAGCTTCATACAGGGTGACGGCTACACCTTC.

This clonotype has at least ten counts. The CDR3 DNA follows: TGCGCCAGCAGCCCCCGGACAGGGTTCTCCTCCTACGAGCAGTACTTC. Residues: CASSPRTGFSSYEQYF. This sequence joins TRBV4-3 and TRBJ2-7, with TRBD1 matching over 8 bases. The CDR3 spans 16 residues. The ends lost 4 bases at V and 0 bases at J; junction bases unmatched: 8. Germline V CDR1 and CDR2: LGHNA, YSLEER.

This clonotype was counted a few times. The chain is built from TRBV5-8 and TRBJ1-2, with D hard to call. Germline V lookup: CDR1 SGHTS, CDR2 YDEGEE. The CDR3 sequence is 11 residues long. Trimming shortened V by 0 bases and J by 8 bases, and 5 bases separated the two germline ends. CDR3 DNA sequence: TGTGCCAGCAGCTTGGTGCAGGGCTACACCTTC. Translation: CASSLVQGYTF.

This clonotype occurred a few times. The chain joins TRBV5-1 to TRBJ2-7; a weak D match, TRBD1 (6 bases). V lost 4 bases and J 3 bases, leaving 17 bases between the germline ends. The germline V gene has CDR1 SGHRS and CDR2 YFSETQ. This CDR3 is 15 amino acids long. DNA of the CDR3: TGCGCCAGCAGCCCCTGGACAGAGCAGCGCTACGAGCAGTACTTC. Translating it yields CASSPWTEQRYEQYF.

This clonotype came up a few times. V gene TRBV4-3 combines with J gene TRBJ2-7; D assignment may be TRBD1 or TRBD2 (5 bases each). Germline V gene lookup returns CDR1 LGHNA and CDR2 YSLEER. The CDR3 loop spans 15 amino acids. Deletions cut 4 bases from V and 0 bases from J, with 13 bases between. CDR3 bases: TGCGCCAGCAGCCGGGACGCGTCGTACTCCTACGAGCAGTACTTC. It is translated as CASSRDASYSYEQYF.

Concerning this clonotype itself: A clone one base away is much larger, so this may be a read error. V usage is TRBV6-2 or TRBV6-3 and J usage is TRBJ2-6; 8 nucleotides match TRBD1. V lost 2 bases and J lost 2; bases outside the gene matches: 11. The CDR3 totals 19 residues. Germline assignment: CDR1 MNHEY and CDR2 SVGEGT. Here the CDR3 reads CASSYPKGQVITGANVLTF. CDR3 nucleotides: TGTGCCAGCAGTTACCCCAAGGGACAGGTTATAACTGGGGCCAACGTCCTGACTTTC.

A note on this clonotype: The junction departs from the called germline gene at one end, perhaps through a read error. The chain combines TRBV4-3 with TRBJ2-7; D is ambiguous. CDR1 and CDR2 from the germline V gene are LGHNA and YSLEER. CDR3 length: 15 amino acids. In DNA form, the CDR3 reads TGCGCCAGCAGCCAATTGGACGCGAGCCCCTACGATCAGTACTTC. It is translated as CASSQLDASPYDQYF.

This clonotype has only one observation. The gene calls are TRBV3-1 and TRBJ2-1; no clear D gene. In germline, CDR1 is LGHDT, CDR2 YNNKEL (reference sequence). Trimming took off 3 bases at V and 1 base at J, with 7 bases between the two ends. The CDR3 spans 14 residues. The CDR3 DNA sequence: TGTGCCAGCAGCCACCGGTCTTCCTACAATGAGCAGTTCTTC. Protein product: CASSHRSSYNEQFF.

The rearrangement joins TRBV6-5 to TRBJ1-2; unclear D gene. The germline V and J ends were trimmed by 4 bases and 6 bases, with 12 bases remaining between them. CDR3 size: 13 residues. Germline loops: CDR1 MNHEY, CDR2 SVGAGI. In nucleotides, the CDR3 is TGTGCCAGCAGTTTCAATCCCCGCCATGGCTACACCTTC. Amino acid sequence: CASSFNPRHGYTF.

The chain uses TRBV19 and TRBJ2-1; 12 bases are a match to TRBD2. The J segment lost 4 bases and the V segment lost 5 bases, leaving 9 bases of the junction unmatched. The CDR3 runs to 17 residues. Germline CDR1 is LNHDA and CDR2 is SQIVND (reference sequence). The CDR3: CASSFPPGTSGYNEQFF. The DNA for the CDR3 is TGTGCCAGTAGTTTCCCTCCGGGGACTAGCGGGTACAATGAGCAGTTCTTC.

The gene calls are TRBV11-1 and TRBJ2-1; 7 bases are shared with TRBD1. The CDR3 runs 15 residues. Germline V lookup: CDR1 SGHAT, CDR2 FQDESV (reference sequence). Trimming took 0 bases from V and 7 from J; bases not matched to a gene: 6. The CDR3 sequence is CASSLAGQRANEQFF. CDR3 sequence (DNA): TGTGCCAGCAGCTTAGCGGGACAGCGAGCTAATGAGCAGTTCTTC.

Only a few counts were recorded for this clonotype. The V and J genes are TRBV29-1 and TRBJ1-2; D unclear. Germline-derived CDR1 and CDR2 are SQVTM and ANQGSEA. V gave up 7 bases and J gave up 7 bases, with 19 bases separating them. This CDR3 has 13 amino acids. CDR3 sequence (DNA): TGCAGCGCTAGGGTGCCCGTGGGCAGTGGCTACACCTTC. Its translation is CSARVPVGSGYTF.

The chain is built from TRBV10-2 and TRBJ1-6; D not resolved. Germline lookup yields CDR1 WSHSY and CDR2 SAAADI. V was clipped by 8 bases and J by 2 bases, with 13 bases between them. The CDR3 spans 15 residues. CDR3 sequence: CASQMASPYNSPLHF. Here the CDR3 DNA reads TGCGCCAGCCAAATGGCGAGTCCCTATAATTCACCCCTCCACTTT.